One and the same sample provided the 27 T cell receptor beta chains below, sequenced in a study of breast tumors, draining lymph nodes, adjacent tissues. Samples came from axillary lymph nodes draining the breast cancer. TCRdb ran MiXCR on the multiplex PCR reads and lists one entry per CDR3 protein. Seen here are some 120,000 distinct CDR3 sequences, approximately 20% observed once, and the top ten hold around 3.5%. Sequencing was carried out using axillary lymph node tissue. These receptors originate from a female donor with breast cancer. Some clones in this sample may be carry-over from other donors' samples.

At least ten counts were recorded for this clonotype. The CDR3 DNA sequence: TGTGCCAGCAGGTTCCGGGACTTATCAGAGACCCAGTACTTC. It specifies CASRFRDLSETQYF. This sequence joins TRBV2 and TRBJ2-5, with D perhaps TRBD2 (6 bases). Germline V gene lookup returns CDR1 SNHLY and CDR2 FYNNEI. V was clipped by 6 bases and J by 4 bases, with 15 bases between them. The CDR3 has 14 amino acids.

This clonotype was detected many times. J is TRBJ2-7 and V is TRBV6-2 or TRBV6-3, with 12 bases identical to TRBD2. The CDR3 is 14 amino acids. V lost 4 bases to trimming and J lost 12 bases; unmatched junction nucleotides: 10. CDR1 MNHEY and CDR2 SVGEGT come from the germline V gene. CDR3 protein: CASSSSGRAKVWYF. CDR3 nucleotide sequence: TGTGCCAGCAGTTCTAGCGGGAGGGCGAAGGTTTGGTACTTC.

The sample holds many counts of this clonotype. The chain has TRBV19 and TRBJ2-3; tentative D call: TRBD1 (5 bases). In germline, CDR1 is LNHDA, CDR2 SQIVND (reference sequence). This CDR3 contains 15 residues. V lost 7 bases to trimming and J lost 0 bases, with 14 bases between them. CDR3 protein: CASIMGQASTDTQYF. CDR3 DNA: TGTGCCAGTATAATGGGGCAGGCTAGCACAGATACGCAGTATTTT. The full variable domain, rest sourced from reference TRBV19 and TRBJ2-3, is DGGITQSPKYLFRKEGQNVTLSCEQNLNHDAMYWYRQDPGQGLRLIYYSQIVNDFQKGDIAEGYSVSREKKESFPLTVTSAQKNPTAFYLCASIMGQASTDTQYFGPGTRLTVL.

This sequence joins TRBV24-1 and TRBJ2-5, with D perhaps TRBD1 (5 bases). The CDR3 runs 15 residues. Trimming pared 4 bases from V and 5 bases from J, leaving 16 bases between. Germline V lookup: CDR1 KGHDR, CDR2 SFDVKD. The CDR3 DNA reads TGTGCCACCAGTGACTTAAACGGACAAGTGGAGACCCAGTACTTC. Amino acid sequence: CATSDLNGQVETQYF.

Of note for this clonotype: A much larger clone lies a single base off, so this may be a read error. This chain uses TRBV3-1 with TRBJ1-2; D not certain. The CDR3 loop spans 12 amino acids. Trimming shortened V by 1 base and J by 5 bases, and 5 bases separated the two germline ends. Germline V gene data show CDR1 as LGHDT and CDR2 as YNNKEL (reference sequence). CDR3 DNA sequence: TGTGCCAGCAGCCAAGTTGCTTATGGCTACACCTTC. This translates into CASSQVAYGYTF.

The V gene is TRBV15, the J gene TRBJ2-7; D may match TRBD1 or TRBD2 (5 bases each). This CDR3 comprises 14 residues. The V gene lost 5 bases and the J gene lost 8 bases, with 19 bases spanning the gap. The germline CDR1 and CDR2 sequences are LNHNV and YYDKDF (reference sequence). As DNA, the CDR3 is TGTGCCACCAGCGTTTCCGGGAAGGGGTTAAAGCAGTACTTC. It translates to CATSVSGKGLKQYF.

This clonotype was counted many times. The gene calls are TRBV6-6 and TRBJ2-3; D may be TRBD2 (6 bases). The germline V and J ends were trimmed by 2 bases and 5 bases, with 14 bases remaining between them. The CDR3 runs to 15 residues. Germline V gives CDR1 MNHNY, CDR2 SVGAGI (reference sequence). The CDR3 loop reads CASSYAGLSGDTQYF. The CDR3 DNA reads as TGTGCCAGCAGTTACGCGGGATTGAGCGGAGATACGCAGTATTTT.

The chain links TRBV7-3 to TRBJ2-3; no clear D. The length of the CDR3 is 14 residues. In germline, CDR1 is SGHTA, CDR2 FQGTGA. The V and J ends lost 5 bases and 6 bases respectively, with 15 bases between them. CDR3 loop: CASSPPGTPDTQYF. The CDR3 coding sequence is TGTGCCAGCAGCCCCCCGGGCACTCCCGATACGCAGTATTTT. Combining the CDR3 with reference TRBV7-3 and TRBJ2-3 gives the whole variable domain GAGVSQTPSNKVTEKGKYVELRCDPISGHTALYWYRQSLGQGPEFLIYFQGTGAADDSGLPNDRFFAVRPEGSVSTLKIQRTERGDSAVYLCASSPPGTPDTQYFGPGTRLTVL.

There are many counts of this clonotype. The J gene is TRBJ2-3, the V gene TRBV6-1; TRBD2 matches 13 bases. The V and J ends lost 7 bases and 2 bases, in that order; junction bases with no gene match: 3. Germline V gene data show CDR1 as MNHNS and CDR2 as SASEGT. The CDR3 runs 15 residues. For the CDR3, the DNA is TGTGCCAGCATACTAGCGGGGGGGCCCACAGATACGCAGTATTTT. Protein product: CASILAGGPTDTQYF.

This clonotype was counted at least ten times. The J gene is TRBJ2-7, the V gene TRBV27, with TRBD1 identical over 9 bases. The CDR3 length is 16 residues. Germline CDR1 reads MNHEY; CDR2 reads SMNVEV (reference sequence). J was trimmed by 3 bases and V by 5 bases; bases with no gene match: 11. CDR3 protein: CASSTTTGGVYYEQYF. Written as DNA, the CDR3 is TGTGCCAGCAGTACTACTACAGGGGGCGTCTACTACGAGCAGTACTTC.

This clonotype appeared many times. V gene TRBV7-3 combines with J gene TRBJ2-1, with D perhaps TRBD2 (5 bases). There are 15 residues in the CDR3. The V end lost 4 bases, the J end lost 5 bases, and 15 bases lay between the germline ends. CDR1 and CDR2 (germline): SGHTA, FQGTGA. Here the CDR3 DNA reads TGTGCCAGCAGCTCCCCCGGCGGAGGAAACAATGAGCAGTTCTTC. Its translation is CASSSPGGGNNEQFF. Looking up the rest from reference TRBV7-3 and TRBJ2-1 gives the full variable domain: GAGVSQTPSNKVTEKGKYVELRCDPISGHTALYWYRQSLGQGPEFLIYFQGTGAADDSGLPNDRFFAVRPEGSVSTLKIQRTERGDSAVYLCASSSPGGGNNEQFFGPGTRLTVL.

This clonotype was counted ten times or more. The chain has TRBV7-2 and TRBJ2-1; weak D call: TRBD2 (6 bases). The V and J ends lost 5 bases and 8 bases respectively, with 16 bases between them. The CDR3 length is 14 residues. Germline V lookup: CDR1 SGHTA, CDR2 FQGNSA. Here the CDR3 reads CASSVSRDFHEQFF. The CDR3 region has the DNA TGTGCCAGCAGCGTCAGCCGGGACTTTCATGAGCAGTTCTTC.

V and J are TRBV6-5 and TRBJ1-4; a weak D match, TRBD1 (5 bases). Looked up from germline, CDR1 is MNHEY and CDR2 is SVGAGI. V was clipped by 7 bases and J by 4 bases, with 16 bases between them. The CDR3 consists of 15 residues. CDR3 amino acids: CASKFGGRGNEKLFF. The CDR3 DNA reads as TGTGCCAGCAAATTCGGGGGACGGGGTAATGAAAAACTGTTTTTT.

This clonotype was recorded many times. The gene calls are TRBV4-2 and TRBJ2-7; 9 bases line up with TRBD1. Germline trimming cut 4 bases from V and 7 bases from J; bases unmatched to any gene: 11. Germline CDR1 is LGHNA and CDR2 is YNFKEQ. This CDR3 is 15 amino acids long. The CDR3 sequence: CASSRTGQGDLEQYF. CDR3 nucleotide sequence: TGTGCCAGCAGCCGCACGGGACAGGGAGATCTTGAGCAGTACTTC.

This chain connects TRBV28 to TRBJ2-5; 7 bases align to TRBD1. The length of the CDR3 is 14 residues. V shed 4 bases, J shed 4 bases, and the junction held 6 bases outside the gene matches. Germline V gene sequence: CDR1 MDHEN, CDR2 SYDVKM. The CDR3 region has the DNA TGTGCCAGCAGTTACAGGGGAGTCTTAGAGACCCAGTACTTC. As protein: CASSYRGVLETQYF.

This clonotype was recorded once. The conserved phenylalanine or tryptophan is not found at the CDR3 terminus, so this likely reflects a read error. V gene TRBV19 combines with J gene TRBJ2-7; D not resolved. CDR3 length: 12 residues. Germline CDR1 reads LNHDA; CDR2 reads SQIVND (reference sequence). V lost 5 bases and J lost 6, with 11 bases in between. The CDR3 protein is CASSLSPCEQYY. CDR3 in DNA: TGTGCCAGTAGTCTCTCACCCTGCGAGCAGTACTAC.

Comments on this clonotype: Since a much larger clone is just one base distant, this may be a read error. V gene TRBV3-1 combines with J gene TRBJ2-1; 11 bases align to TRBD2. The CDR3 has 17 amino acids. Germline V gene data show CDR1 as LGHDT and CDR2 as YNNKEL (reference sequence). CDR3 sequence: CAGSHPRLAGTYNEQFF. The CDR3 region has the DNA TGTGCCGGCAGCCATCCCAGACTAGCGGGAACTTACAATGAGCAGTTCTTC.

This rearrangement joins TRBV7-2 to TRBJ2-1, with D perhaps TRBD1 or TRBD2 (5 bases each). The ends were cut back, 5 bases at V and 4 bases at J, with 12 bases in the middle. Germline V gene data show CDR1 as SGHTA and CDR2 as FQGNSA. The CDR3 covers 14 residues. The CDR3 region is CASSPFGGYNEQFF. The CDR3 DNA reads TGTGCCAGCAGCCCTTTTGGGGGTTACAATGAGCAGTTCTTC.

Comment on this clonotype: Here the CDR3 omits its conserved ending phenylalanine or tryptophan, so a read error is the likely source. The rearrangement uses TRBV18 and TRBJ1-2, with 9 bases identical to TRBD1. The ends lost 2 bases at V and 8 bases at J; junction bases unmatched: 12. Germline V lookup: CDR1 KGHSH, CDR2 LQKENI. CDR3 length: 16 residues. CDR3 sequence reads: CASSPVAGQGIEGYTL. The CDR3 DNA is TGTGCCAGCTCACCAGTAGCGGGACAGGGAATCGAGGGCTACACCCTC.

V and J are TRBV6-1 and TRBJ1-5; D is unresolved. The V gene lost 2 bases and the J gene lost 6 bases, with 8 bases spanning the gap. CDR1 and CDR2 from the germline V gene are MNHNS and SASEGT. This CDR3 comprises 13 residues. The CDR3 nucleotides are TGTGCCAGCAGTGAACATCTGGGTCAGCCCCAGCATTTT. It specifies CASSEHLGQPQHF.

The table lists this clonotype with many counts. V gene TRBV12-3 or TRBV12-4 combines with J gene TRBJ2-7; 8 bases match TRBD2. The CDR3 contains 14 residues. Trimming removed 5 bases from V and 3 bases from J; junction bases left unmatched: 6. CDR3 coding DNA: TGTGCCAGCAGTCCTAGCGGGCCGTACTACGAGCAGTACTTC. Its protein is CASSPSGPYYEQYF.

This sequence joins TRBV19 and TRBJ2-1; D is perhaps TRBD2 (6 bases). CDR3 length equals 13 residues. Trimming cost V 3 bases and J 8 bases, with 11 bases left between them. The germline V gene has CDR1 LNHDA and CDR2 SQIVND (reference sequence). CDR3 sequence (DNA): TGTGCCAGTAGTATGCGGGGCAGGGATGAGCAGTTCTTC. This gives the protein CASSMRGRDEQFF.

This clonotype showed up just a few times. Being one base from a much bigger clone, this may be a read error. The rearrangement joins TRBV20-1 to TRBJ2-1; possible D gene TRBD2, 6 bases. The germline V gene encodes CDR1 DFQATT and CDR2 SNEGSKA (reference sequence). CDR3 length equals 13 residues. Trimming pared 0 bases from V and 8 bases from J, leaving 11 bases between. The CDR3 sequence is CSAREGLNDEQFF. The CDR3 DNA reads TGCAGTGCTAGAGAGGGACTTAACGATGAGCAGTTCTTC.

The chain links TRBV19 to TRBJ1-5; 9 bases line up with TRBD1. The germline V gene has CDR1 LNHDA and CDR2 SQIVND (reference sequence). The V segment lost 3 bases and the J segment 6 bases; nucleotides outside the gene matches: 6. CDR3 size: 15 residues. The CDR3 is CASSMGQGGVQPQHF. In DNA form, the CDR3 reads TGTGCCAGTAGTATGGGACAGGGCGGAGTTCAGCCCCAGCATTTT. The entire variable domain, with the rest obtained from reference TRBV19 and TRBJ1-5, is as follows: DGGITQSPKYLFRKEGQNVTLSCEQNLNHDAMYWYRQDPGQGLRLIYYSQIVNDFQKGDIAEGYSVSREKKESFPLTVTSAQKNPTAFYLCASSMGQGGVQPQHFGDGTRLSIL.

This chain's CDR3 is CASSLTLSGNTIYF. The DNA for the CDR3 is TGCGCCAGCAGCCTGACTCTCTCTGGAAACACCATATATTTT. The genes are TRBV5-1 and TRBJ1-3; D call uncertain. Trimming took 4 bases from V and 0 from J, leaving 8 bases between them. CDR3 length: 14 amino acids. Germline CDR1 SGHRS, CDR2 YFSETQ.

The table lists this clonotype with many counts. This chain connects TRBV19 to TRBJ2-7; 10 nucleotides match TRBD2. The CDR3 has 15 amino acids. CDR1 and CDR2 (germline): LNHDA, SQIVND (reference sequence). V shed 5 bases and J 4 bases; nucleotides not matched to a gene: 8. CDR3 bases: TGTGCCAGTAGTGCGACTCGGACTAGCGGTTACGAGCAGTACTTC. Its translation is CASSATRTSGYEQYF.

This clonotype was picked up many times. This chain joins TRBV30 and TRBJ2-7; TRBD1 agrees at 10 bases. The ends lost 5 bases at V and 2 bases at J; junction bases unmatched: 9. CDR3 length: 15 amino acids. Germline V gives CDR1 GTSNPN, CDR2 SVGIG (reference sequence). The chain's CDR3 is CAWGGIGTGAYEQYF. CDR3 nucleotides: TGTGCCTGGGGGGGGATTGGGACAGGGGCCTACGAGCAGTACTTC.